The clone carrying this T cell receptor beta chain was detected a few times. Its target is not known. The sample comes from a study of T cell responses to AZD1222 COVID-19 vaccine. Study outcomes and limitations: Reportedly, nearly half the spike-specific TCRs target unmutated variant regions. Spike-specific TCR repertoires showed rising breadth and depth after two AZD1222 doses.

Profiling relied on immunoSEQ multiplex PCR, and the TCRdb table lists in-frame clones only, not all of them. The sample carries just under 150,000 clones, about 92% recorded once. Germline CDR1 MNHEY, CDR2 SVGAGI. The CDR3 is made up of 13 amino acids. The ends were cut back, 10 bases at V and 1 base at J, with 13 bases in the middle. Sequenced here: peripheral blood, sampled 28 days after the second AZD1222 dose. V and J are TRBV6-5 and TRBJ1-1, with a possible D match to TRBD1 (6 bases). This receptor was taken from an adult who received the AZD1222 COVID-19 vaccine. The CDR3 region is CATLQGPNTEAFF. The DNA for the CDR3 is TGTGCCACACTTCAGGGGCCGAACACTGAAGCTTTCTTT.